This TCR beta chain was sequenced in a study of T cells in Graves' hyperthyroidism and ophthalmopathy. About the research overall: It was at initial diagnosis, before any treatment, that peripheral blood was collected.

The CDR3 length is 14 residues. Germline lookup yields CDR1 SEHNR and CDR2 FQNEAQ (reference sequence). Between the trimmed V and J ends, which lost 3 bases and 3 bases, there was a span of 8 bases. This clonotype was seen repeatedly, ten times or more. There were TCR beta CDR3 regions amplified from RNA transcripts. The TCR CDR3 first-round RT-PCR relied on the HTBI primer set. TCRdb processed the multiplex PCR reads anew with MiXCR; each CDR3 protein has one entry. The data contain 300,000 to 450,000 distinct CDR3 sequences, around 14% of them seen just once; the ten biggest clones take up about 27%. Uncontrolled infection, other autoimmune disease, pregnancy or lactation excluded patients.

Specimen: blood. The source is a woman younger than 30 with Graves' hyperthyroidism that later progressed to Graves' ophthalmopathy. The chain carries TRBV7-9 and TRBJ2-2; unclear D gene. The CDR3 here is CASSFFLDTGELFF. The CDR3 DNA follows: TGTGCCAGCAGCTTCTTCTTGGACACCGGGGAGCTGTTTTTT.